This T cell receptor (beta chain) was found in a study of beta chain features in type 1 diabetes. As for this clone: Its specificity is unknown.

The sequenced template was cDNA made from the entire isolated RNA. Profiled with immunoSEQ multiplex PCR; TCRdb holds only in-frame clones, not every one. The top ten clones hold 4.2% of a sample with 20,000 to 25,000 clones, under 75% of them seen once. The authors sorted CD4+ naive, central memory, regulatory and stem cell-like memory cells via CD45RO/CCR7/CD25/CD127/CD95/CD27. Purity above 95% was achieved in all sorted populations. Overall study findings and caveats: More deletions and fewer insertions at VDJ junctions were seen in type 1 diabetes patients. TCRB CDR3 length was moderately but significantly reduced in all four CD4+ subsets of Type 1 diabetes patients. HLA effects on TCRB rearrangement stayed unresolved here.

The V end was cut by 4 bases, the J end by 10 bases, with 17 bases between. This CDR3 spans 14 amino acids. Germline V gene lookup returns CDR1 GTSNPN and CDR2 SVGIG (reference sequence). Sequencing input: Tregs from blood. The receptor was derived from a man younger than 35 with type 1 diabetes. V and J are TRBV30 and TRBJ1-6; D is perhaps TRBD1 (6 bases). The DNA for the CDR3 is TGTGCCTGGACCAGAAGCGGGGGCTACTCACCCCTCCACTTT. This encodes CAWTRSGGYSPLHF.